What follows are 20 T cell receptor beta chains derived from one specimen sequenced in a study of T cell responses to AZD1222 COVID-19 vaccine. Here immunoSEQ multiplex PCR was the method, and the copy in TCRdb shows in-frame clones only, minus some. Of about 120,000 clones listed, approximately 89% are singletons. This sample comprised peripheral blood, obtained on day 0 of AZD1222 vaccination. Every receptor here comes from an adult in good health.

The J gene is TRBJ2-1, the V gene TRBV7-9; TRBD1 matches at 7 bases. Germline assignment: CDR1 SEHNR and CDR2 FQNEAQ (reference sequence). This CDR3 contains 12 residues. V dropped 11 bases and J dropped 7; count of bases not matched to a gene: 8. The CDR3 DNA follows: TGTGCCTCGGTGGGACAGACAAATGAGCAGTTCTTC. Protein product: CASVGQTNEQFF.

The chain links TRBV6-5 to TRBJ2-7; the match to TRBD1 covers 7 bases. V lost 4 bases and J lost 1; bases outside the gene matches: 1. Germline V gene data show CDR1 as MNHEY and CDR2 as SVGAGI. The CDR3 has 13 amino acids. DNA for the CDR3: TGTGCCAGCAGTTCGGGACAGTCCTACGAGCAGTACTTC. This sequence encodes CASSSGQSYEQYF.

This clone was seen only once. This chain joins TRBV18 and TRBJ1-6, with D hard to call. Trimming removed 3 bases at V and 7 bases at J, with 13 bases between. CDR3 size: 15 residues. Germline CDR1 KGHSH, CDR2 LQKENI. CDR3 bases: TGTGCCAGCTCACCGACCGACCGGTGGAATTCACCCCTCCACTTT. Its translation: CASSPTDRWNSPLHF.

The chain recombines TRBV19 with TRBJ2-1, with 8 bases matching TRBD2. The CDR3 contains 16 residues. Looked up from germline, CDR1 is LNHDA and CDR2 is SQIVND (reference sequence). The V gene end was trimmed by 1 base and the J gene end by 7 bases; junction bases not matched to a gene: 9. CDR3 coding DNA: TGTGCCAGTAGTATAGTAGGACTAGCAGTTGAGAATGAGCAGTTCTTC. This translates into CASSIVGLAVENEQFF.

The CDR3 DNA reads as TGTGCCAGCAGTCCTCCGGGACACAACACCGGGGAGCTGTTTTTT. Translated: CASSPPGHNTGELFF. The chain recombines TRBV27 with TRBJ2-2, with D possibly matching TRBD1 (6 bases). This CDR3 spans 15 amino acids. CDR1 MNHEY and CDR2 SMNVEV come from the germline V gene (reference sequence). The V end lost 5 bases, the J end lost 2 bases, and 12 bases lay between the germline ends.

The chain is built from TRBV28 and TRBJ2-3; 14 bases map to TRBD2. J gave up 8 bases and V 7 bases, and 14 bases lay outside the gene matches. The germline gives CDR1 MDHEN, CDR2 SYDVKM. There are 17 residues in the CDR3. The CDR3 DNA is TGTGCCAGCAATCCCACGGGACTAGCGGGGGATGAGGGTACGCAGTATTTT. Its protein product is CASNPTGLAGDEGTQYF. Supplemented by reference TRBV28 and TRBJ2-3, the full variable domain reads DVKVTQSSRYLVKRTGEKVFLECVQDMDHENMFWYRQDPGLGLRLIYFSYDVKMKEKGDIPEGYSVSREKKERFSLILESASTNQTSMYLCASNPTGLAGDEGTQYFGPGTRLTVL.

This chain uses TRBV5-5 with TRBJ1-3, with D tentatively TRBD1 (5 bases). V lost 2 bases, J lost 4 bases, and 16 bases lay in between. Germline loops: CDR1 SGHKS, CDR2 YYEKEE (reference sequence). CDR3 length: 16 amino acids. The CDR3 reads CASSLLANWGGNTIYF. CDR3 sequence (DNA): TGTGCCAGCAGCTTATTAGCCAATTGGGGCGGAAACACCATATATTTT.

The gene calls are TRBV27 and TRBJ1-1, with D perhaps matching TRBD1 (6 bases). This CDR3 is built from 14 residues. With 5 bases removed from V and 0 bases from J, the gap between germline ends came to 10 bases. Germline V gene sequence: CDR1 MNHEY, CDR2 SMNVEV (reference sequence). The CDR3 DNA sequence: TGTGCCAGCAGTACAGGGTTCATGAACACTGAAGCTTTCTTT. Encoded protein: CASSTGFMNTEAFF.

The rearrangement links TRBV6-5 to TRBJ1-1, with 7 nucleotides matching TRBD1. Per germline, CDR1 MNHEY and CDR2 SVGAGI. CDR3 size: 16 residues. V lost 1 base and J lost 1; bases outside the gene matches: 6. The CDR3 loop is CASSYFGRGTNTEAFF. The DNA of the CDR3 is TGTGCCAGCAGTTACTTCGGCAGGGGGACGAACACTGAAGCTTTCTTT.

The chain joins TRBV30 to TRBJ2-2, with 7 bases fitting TRBD1. Germline V gene sequence: CDR1 GTSNPN, CDR2 SVGIG (reference sequence). J lost 3 bases, V lost 0 bases, and 4 bases had no gene match. This CDR3 is built from 15 residues. CDR3 in amino acids: CAWSVRDRHTGELFF. CDR3 sequence (DNA): TGTGCCTGGAGTGTCCGGGACAGACACACCGGGGAGCTGTTTTTT.

The J gene is TRBJ2-7, the V gene TRBV6-6; TRBD1 matches 8 bases. Germline V CDR1 and CDR2: MNHNY, SVGAGI (reference sequence). Trimming took 5 bases from V and 2 from J; bases not matched to a gene: 8. The CDR3 length is 15 residues. In nucleotides, the CDR3 is TGTGCCAGCAGTCCGTTAGGGACAGGCCCCTACGAGCAGTACTTC. This sequence encodes CASSPLGTGPYEQYF.

This clone was observed once. V is TRBV7-8 and J is TRBJ1-3; D is uncertain. This CDR3 has 14 amino acids. The V end was cut by 0 bases, the J end by 0 bases, with 3 bases between. Germline lookup yields CDR1 SGHVS and CDR2 FQNEAQ. CDR3 nucleotide sequence: TGTGCCAGCAGCTTAGCACTCTCTGGAAACACCATATATTTT. It translates to CASSLALSGNTIYF.

In its sample, this clone was seen once. The V call is TRBV5-1, the J call TRBJ1-1; D unclear. CDR3 length: 15 amino acids. Germline V gives CDR1 SGHRS, CDR2 YFSETQ. Trimming took 3 bases from V and 1 from J, leaving 13 bases between them. This CDR3 reads CASSSGFWGNTEAFF. CDR3 DNA sequence: TGCGCCAGCAGCTCTGGTTTCTGGGGGAACACTGAAGCTTTCTTT. The variable domain in full, completed from reference TRBV5-1 and TRBJ1-1, reads KAGVTQTPRYLIKTRGQQVTLSCSPISGHRSVSWYQQTPGQGLQFLFEYFSETQRNKGNFPGRFSGRQFSNSRSEMNVSTLELGDSALYLCASSSGFWGNTEAFFGQGTRLTVV.

This clone was recorded once. The gene calls are TRBV20-1 and TRBJ2-3; the D is unclear. V gave up 4 bases and J gave up 5 bases, with 7 bases separating them. The CDR3 is 11 residues long. From germline, CDR1 is DFQATT and CDR2 SNEGSKA (reference sequence). In DNA form, the CDR3 reads TGCAGTGCTACGGGTAAAGATACGCAGTATTTT. This gives the protein CSATGKDTQYF.

CDR3 bases: TGTGCCAGTAGTATTTTGGTAAGCGGTCGAGAGACCCAGTACTTC. It yields the protein CASSILVSGRETQYF. The chain links TRBV19 to TRBJ2-5, with a tentative D call TRBD2 (5 bases). Germline CDR1 reads LNHDA; CDR2 reads SQIVND (reference sequence). Trimming took off 3 bases at V and 4 bases at J, with 15 bases between the two ends. The CDR3 has 15 residues.

CDR3 sequence: CASSARWGRSNQPQHF. DNA of the CDR3: TGTGCCAGCAGCGCGCGGTGGGGGAGGAGCAATCAGCCCCAGCATTTT. The chain uses TRBV7-2 and TRBJ1-5, with D perhaps matching TRBD1 (5 bases). CDR3 length: 16 residues. Germline CDR1 reads SGHTA; CDR2 reads FQGNSA. V lost 5 bases and J 1 base, leaving 15 bases between the germline ends.

The rearrangement joins TRBV18 to TRBJ2-7, with D possibly being TRBD1 (6 bases). The CDR3 is 14 residues long. CDR1 and CDR2 (germline): KGHSH, LQKENI. Trimming stripped 2 bases from V and 6 bases from J, with 14 bases between. Written as DNA, the CDR3 is TGTGCCAGCTCACCAGTCAGGGGTTCCCTCGAGCAGTACTTC. This gives the protein CASSPVRGSLEQYF.

This chain joins TRBV7-3 and TRBJ2-7, with TRBD2 identical over 7 bases. Trimming at V came to 0 bases and at J to 5 bases, leaving 10 bases not matched to a gene. The CDR3 consists of 16 residues. CDR1 and CDR2 (germline): SGHTA, FQGTGA. CDR3 DNA sequence: TGTGCCAGCAGCTTAACCACCCCAGCGGGGATCCACGAGCAGTACTTC. Protein sequence: CASSLTTPAGIHEQYF.

The rearrangement joins TRBV4-3 to TRBJ2-7; D is unclear. CDR1 and CDR2 from the germline V gene are LGHNA and YSLEER. The length of the CDR3 is 12 residues. The V gene lost 0 bases and the J gene lost 6 bases, with 6 bases spanning the gap. The CDR3 is CASSQDGSEQYF. DNA for the CDR3: TGCGCCAGCAGCCAAGATGGTAGCGAGCAGTACTTC.

This chain uses TRBV19 with TRBJ1-5; maybe TRBD1 (6 bases). The CDR3 is 16 amino acids. The V gene's germline CDR1 is LNHDA and CDR2 SQIVND (reference sequence). The V end was cut by 5 bases, the J end by 1 base, with 15 bases between. The CDR3 reads CASSPGVGMSNQPQHF. Written as DNA, the CDR3 is TGTGCCAGTAGTCCAGGGGTCGGGATGAGCAATCAGCCCCAGCATTTT.